The 8 T cell receptor beta chains reported below all come from one sample, sequenced in a study of blood T cell repertoires in COVID-19. The assay was immunoSEQ multiplex PCR, and TCRdb's table has in-frame clones only and misses some. The data hold around 95,000 clones, with 85% observed a single time. The sequencing input was peripheral blood. The receptors come from a man in his fifties with active or convalescent COVID-19.

The chain links TRBV5-4 to TRBJ1-1; TRBD1 matches at 10 bases. The germline V gene has CDR1 SGHNT and CDR2 YYREEE (reference sequence). The CDR3 is 16 amino acids. V gave up 3 bases and J gave up 2 bases; unmatched junction bases: 7. The CDR3 DNA sequence: TGTGCCAGCAGCTCTGGGACAGGGGCCTTAAACACTGAAGCTTTCTTT. Encoded protein: CASSSGTGALNTEAFF.

The chain employs TRBV30 and TRBJ2-7; tentatively, D is TRBD2 (6 bases). This CDR3 comprises 15 residues. Trimming took 5 bases from V and 0 from J, leaving 17 bases between them. CDR1 is GTSNPN and CDR2 is SVGIG in the germline V gene (reference sequence). The CDR3 sequence is CAWELGVGGSYEQYF. CDR3 bases: TGTGCCTGGGAGCTGGGGGTCGGGGGCTCCTACGAGCAGTACTTC.

Comments on this clone: The sample holds other DNA sequences that translate to the same CDR3. In DNA, the CDR3 is TGTGCCAGCTCACCGGGGACAGTCGAGCAGTACTTC. It codes for CASSPGTVEQYF. The chain uses TRBV18 and TRBJ2-7; 7 positions match TRBD1. CDR3 size: 12 residues. From germline, CDR1 is KGHSH and CDR2 LQKENI. Germline trimming cut 3 bases from V and 6 bases from J; bases unmatched to any gene: 2.

This clone has just one count. J is TRBJ2-2 and V is TRBV4-1, with D perhaps TRBD2 (5 bases). V lost 4 bases, J lost 5 bases, and 14 bases lay in between. The germline V gene encodes CDR1 MGHRA and CDR2 YSYEKL. This CDR3 has 15 amino acids. CDR3 coding DNA: TGCGCCAGCAGCCTCGGGGAGATAAAAACCGGGGAGCTGTTTTTT. Residues: CASSLGEIKTGELFF.

The V gene is TRBV3-1 (or the pseudogene TRBV3-2), the J gene TRBJ1-1, with TRBD1 matching over 10 bases. The CDR3 covers 15 residues. Germline assignment: CDR1 LGHDT and CDR2 YNNKEL (reference sequence). V shed 3 bases, J shed 6 bases, and the junction held 7 bases outside the gene matches. This CDR3 reads CASSHGTGDVAEAFF. In DNA, the CDR3 is TGTGCCAGCAGCCACGGGACAGGGGATGTCGCTGAAGCTTTCTTT.

The chain recombines TRBV11-3 with TRBJ1-1; D remains unclear. This CDR3 is built from 12 residues. Germline CDR1 is SGHNT and CDR2 is YENEEA. V dropped 3 bases and J dropped 1 base, with 3 bases sitting between them. The CDR3 bases are TGTGCCAGCAGCTTCTCGAACACTGAAGCTTTCTTT. It specifies CASSFSNTEAFF.

This clone showed up just a few times. The V gene is TRBV11-2, the J gene TRBJ2-1; TRBD2 aligns across 14 bases. Germline values: CDR1 SGHAT, CDR2 FQNNGV. Germline trimming cut 0 bases from V and 12 bases from J; bases unmatched to any gene: 13. The CDR3 is 18 amino acids. The CDR3 DNA reads as TGTGCCAGCAGCTTAGACCTAGGACTAGCGGGGGGTACTAGAGCGCAGTTCTTC. Protein product: CASSLDLGLAGGTRAQFF.

For the CDR3, the DNA is TGTGCCACCAAGGACAGAGATACGCAGTATTTT. Its protein product is CATKDRDTQYF. The chain combines TRBV24-1 with TRBJ2-3, with D possibly matching TRBD1 (6 bases). CDR1 and CDR2 from the germline V gene are KGHDR and SFDVKD. This CDR3 is built from 11 residues. The V end lost 8 bases, the J end lost 5 bases, and 7 bases lay between the germline ends.